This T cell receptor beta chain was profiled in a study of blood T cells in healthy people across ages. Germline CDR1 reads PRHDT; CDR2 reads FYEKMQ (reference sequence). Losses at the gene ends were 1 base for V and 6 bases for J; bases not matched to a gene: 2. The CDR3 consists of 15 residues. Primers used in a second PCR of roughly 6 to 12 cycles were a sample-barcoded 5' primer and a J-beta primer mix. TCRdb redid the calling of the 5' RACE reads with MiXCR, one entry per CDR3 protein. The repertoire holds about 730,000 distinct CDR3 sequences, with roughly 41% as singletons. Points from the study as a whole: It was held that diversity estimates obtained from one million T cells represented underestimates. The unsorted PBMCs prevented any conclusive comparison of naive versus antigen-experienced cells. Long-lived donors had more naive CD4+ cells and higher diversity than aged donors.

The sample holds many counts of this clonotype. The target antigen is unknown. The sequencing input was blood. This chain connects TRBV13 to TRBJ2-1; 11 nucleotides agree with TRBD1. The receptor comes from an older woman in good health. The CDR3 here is CASSLEDRGLNEQFF. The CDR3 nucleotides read TGTGCCAGCAGCTTAGAGGACAGGGGGCTCAATGAGCAGTTCTTC.